Listed below are T cell receptor beta chains from one sample, sequenced in a study of T cell responses to AZD1222 COVID-19 vaccine. Profiled with immunoSEQ multiplex PCR; TCRdb holds only in-frame clones, not every one. The repertoire holds about 6,100 clones, with around 87% as singletons. The sequencing here drew on peripheral blood, taken 28 days after the second AZD1222 dose. Receptor source: an adult who received the AZD1222 COVID-19 vaccine. Both conserved end residues are part of each CDR3. The D gene is left open where the match is weak. Size is omitted from some rows. Given values are once, few, many or a class for expanded clones.

j_call,d_call,v_call,clone_size,cdr3_aa,cdr3_nt
TRBJ2-1,TRBD2,TRBV19,-,CASRRTSGRAGYNEQFF,TGTGCCAGTAGGAGGACTAGCGGGAGGGCCGGGTACAATGAGCAGTTCTTC
TRBJ2-7,-,TRBV6-1,-,CASSDADFYEQYF,TGTGCCAGCAGTGACGCAGACTTCTACGAGCAGTACTTC
TRBJ2-2,TRBD2,TRBV2,few,CASSGSWTSGITGELFF,TGTGCCAGCAGTGGGTCCTGGACTAGCGGTATCACCGGGGAGCTGTTTTTT
TRBJ2-2,TRBD1,TRBV24-1,-,CATSDLDRPGELFF,TGTGCCACCAGTGATCTGGACAGGCCCGGGGAGCTGTTTTTT
TRBJ1-2,TRBD1,TRBV12-5,few,CASGPTGGLYGYTF,TGTGCTAGTGGTCCAACAGGGGGTCTCTATGGCTACACCTTC
TRBJ2-7,-,TRBV18,-,CASSPDTSYEQYF,TGTGCCAGCTCACCGGACACCTCCTACGAGCAGTACTTC
TRBJ1-3,-,TRBV7-2,-,CASTLGGVGNTIYF,TGTGCCAGCACCCTAGGAGGGGTTGGAAACACCATATATTTT
TRBJ1-1,-,TRBV27,few,CASSLRSGGGTEAFF,TGTGCCAGCAGTTTAAGGAGCGGGGGTGGCACTGAAGCTTTCTTT
TRBJ1-2,-,TRBV10-3,-,CAISEGTSNYGYTF,TGTGCCATCAGTGAAGGTACTTCAAACTATGGCTACACCTTC
TRBJ1-5,TRBD1,TRBV28,-,CASGQGIYQPQHF,TGTGCCAGCGGACAGGGAATATATCAGCCCCAGCATTTT
TRBJ2-3,-,TRBV19,-,CASSLRGGADTQYF,TGTGCCAGTAGTCTCCGAGGGGGGGCAGATACGCAGTATTTT
TRBJ1-2,-,TRBV6-5,-,CASSRANGYTF,TGTGCCAGCAGTCGGGCCAATGGCTACACCTTC
TRBJ1-2,-,TRBV7-9,-,CASSLYGTPNYGYTF,TGTGCCAGCAGCTTATACGGGACACCTAACTATGGCTACACCTTC
TRBJ2-5,TRBD2,TRBV5-1,-,CASSSNGLAVQETQYF,TGCGCCAGCAGCTCCAACGGACTAGCGGTCCAAGAGACCCAGTACTTC
TRBJ2-1,-,TRBV6-2/TRBV6-3,once,CASSYIYEQFF,TGTGCCAGCAGTTACATCTATGAGCAGTTCTTC
TRBJ1-1,-,TRBV5-6,-,CASSLGFLNGYMNTEAFF,TGTGCCAGCAGCTTGGGGTTTTTGAACGGGTACATGAACACTGAAGCTTTCTTT
TRBJ2-2,-,TRBV7-8,once,CASSLIGAGELFF,TGTGCCAGCAGCTTAATAGGGGCCGGGGAGCTGTTTTTT
TRBJ2-5,-,TRBV5-1,-,CASSGGRSLETQYF,TGCGCCAGCAGCGGAGGTCGTTCATTGGAGACCCAGTACTTC
TRBJ1-1,-,TRBV5-1,-,CASRRDKREAFF,TGCGCCAGCCGCCGGGACAAGAGGGAAGCTTTCTTT
TRBJ1-4,-,TRBV14,-,CASSRASNEKLFF,TGTGCCAGCAGCCGGGCCAGCAATGAAAAACTGTTTTTT
TRBJ2-3,TRBD2,TRBV5-6,-,CASSLYLAGGPRGDTQYF,TGTGCCAGCAGCTTGTATCTAGCGGGAGGCCCGAGGGGAGATACGCAGTATTTT
TRBJ2-5,-,TRBV6-5,-,CASSYFGGSGTQYF,TGTGCCAGCAGTTATTTCGGAGGTTCAGGGACCCAGTACTTC
TRBJ1-1,-,TRBV11-3,-,CASSRGGMTEAFF,TGTGCCAGCAGCCGTGGGGGGATGACTGAAGCTTTCTTT
TRBJ2-4,-,TRBV10-3,-,CAISGGAGRQSKNIQYF,TGTGCCATCAGTGGCGGGGCGGGGAGGCAATCTAAAAACATTCAGTACTTC
TRBJ2-3,TRBD2,TRBV7-2,few,CASTLGVGTSRDTQYF,TGTGCCAGCACCTTAGGAGTCGGGACTAGCAGGGATACGCAGTATTTT
TRBJ2-1,TRBD2,TRBV24-1,few,CATSDTLVRAGGLNEQFF,TGTGCCACCAGTGATACCTTGGTTCGAGCGGGAGGGCTAAATGAGCAGTTCTTC
TRBJ1-5,-,TRBV5-6,-,CASSLDSSNQPQHF,TGTGCCAGCAGCTTGGACAGCAGCAATCAGCCCCAGCATTTT
TRBJ1-5,-,TRBV19,-,CASSISSPALRQPQHF,TGTGCCAGTAGTATCTCTTCCCCCGCGCTGAGACAGCCCCAGCATTTT
TRBJ1-1,-,TRBV4-3,few,CASSQQGIPNTEAFF,TGCGCCAGCAGCCAACAAGGGATACCGAACACTGAAGCTTTCTTT
TRBJ2-1,-,TRBV7-9,-,CASSPQGARVEQFF,TGTGCCAGCAGCCCTCAAGGGGCGCGGGTTGAGCAGTTCTTC
TRBJ2-4,-,TRBV29-1,-,CSVLEREKNIQYF,TGCAGCGTCCTCGAGCGAGAGAAAAACATTCAGTACTTC